Listed here are 24 T cell receptor beta chains from one sample, sequenced in a study of vaccination effects on CD4 cells after COVID-19 (dated by TCRdb to between 2022 and 2023). After around eleven days of culture, CD4+ T cells were isolated with the EasySep CD4+ T cell isolation kit. These receptors lack a known antigen. Libraries were constructed by the immunoSEQ multiplex PCR assay. Held by TCRdb, this immuneACCESS table contains in-frame sequences only and omits some clones. Under half of the omission traces to an unresolved V gene where checked; the cause of the rest is unknown. The table for this sample lists about 64,000 clones; about 72% of them were counted only once. The ten largest clones add up to 20% to 25% of the sample. The sample here was CD4+ T cells from PBMCs cultured without peptide, taken before COVID-19 vaccination. The receptor set was obtained from a human donor who had a prior SARS-CoV-2 infection.

V and J are TRBV12-5 and TRBJ1-4, with a weak D call TRBD1 (6 bases). Germline lookup yields CDR1 LGHNT and CDR2 FRNRAP. This CDR3 is built from 15 residues. V gave up 8 bases and J gave up 11 bases, with 24 bases separating them. CDR3 nucleotide sequence: TGTGCTAGTCGCCCCGGGGGGACACCGGCGGGGAAACTGTTTTTT. Its translation is CASRPGGTPAGKLFF. The full variable domain, with the rest looked up from reference TRBV12-5 and TRBJ1-4, is DARVTQTPRHKVTEMGQEVTMRCQPILGHNTVFWYRQTMMQGLELLAYFRNRAPLDDSGMPKDRFSAEMPDATLATLKIQPSEPRDSAVYFCASRPGGTPAGKLFFGSGTQLSVL.

The chain carries TRBV5-5 and TRBJ2-7, with D tentatively TRBD2 (5 bases). CDR1 is SGHKS, CDR2 YYEKEE, per germline (reference sequence). The CDR3 totals 13 residues. Between the trimmed V and J ends, which lost 7 bases and 4 bases, there was a span of 15 bases. The CDR3 sequence: CASGRDPEYEQYF. For the CDR3, the DNA is TGTGCCAGCGGACGGGATCCAGAATACGAGCAGTACTTC.

The sample holds one count of this clone. The chain couples TRBV29-1 to TRBJ1-1, with D hard to call. The germline V gene has CDR1 SQVTM and CDR2 ANQGSEA. Trimming left V 6 bases short and J 1 base short, with 12 bases between. CDR3 size: 13 residues. The CDR3 coding sequence is TGCAGCGTGGTCCAACGGCAGAACACTGAAGCTTTCTTT. Translated, it gives CSVVQRQNTEAFF. Full variable domain (remainder filled in from reference TRBV29-1 and TRBJ1-1): SAVISQKPSRDICQRGTSLTIQCQVDSQVTMMFWYRQQPGQSLTLIATANQGSEATYESGFVIDKFPISRPNLTFSTLTVSNMSPEDSSIYLCSVVQRQNTEAFFGQGTRLTVV.

The chain carries TRBV14 and TRBJ2-3, with no clear D. CDR3 length: 17 residues. Germline assignment: CDR1 SGHDN and CDR2 FVKESK. V lost 1 base and J 3 bases, leaving 17 bases between the germline ends. The CDR3 nucleotides are TGTGCCAGCAGCCAAGTAAACGGGCGCCCCGGAACAGATACGCAGTATTTT. Amino acid sequence: CASSQVNGRPGTDTQYF. Using reference TRBV14 and TRBJ2-3 for the parts outside the CDR3, the full variable domain is EAGVTQFPSHSVIEKGQTVTLRCDPISGHDNLYWYRRVMGKEIKFLLHFVKESKQDESGMPNNRFLAERTGGTYSTLKVQPAELEDSGVYFCASSQVNGRPGTDTQYFGPGTRLTVL.

In this sample, this clone turned up a few times. V gene TRBV5-1 combines with J gene TRBJ2-2; 9 nucleotides match TRBD2. From germline, CDR1 is SGHRS and CDR2 YFSETQ. Trimming took 1 base from V and 6 from J; bases not matched to a gene: 7. The CDR3 loop spans 16 amino acids. The chain's CDR3 is CASSLRPSGEAGELFF. The CDR3 DNA is TGCGCCAGCAGCTTGAGGCCTAGCGGGGAGGCCGGGGAGCTGTTTTTT.

This chain connects TRBV13 to TRBJ2-3, with D perhaps TRBD2 (6 bases). In germline, CDR1 is PRHDT, CDR2 FYEKMQ (reference sequence). The length of the CDR3 is 14 residues. Trimming cost V 7 bases and J 3 bases, with 14 bases left between them. CDR3 DNA: TGTGCCAGCACCGCTAATAGCGGAACAGATACGCAGTATTTT. Residues: CASTANSGTDTQYF.

This rearrangement joins TRBV4-2 to TRBJ1-3; the D is unclear. Trimming removed 0 bases at V and 4 bases at J, with 10 bases between. The CDR3 extends over 15 amino acids. Germline assignment: CDR1 LGHNA and CDR2 YNFKEQ. The CDR3 sequence: CASSQDLTEGNTIYF. The CDR3 DNA follows: TGTGCCAGCAGCCAAGATCTAACCGAAGGAAACACCATATATTTT.

V is TRBV3-1 (or the pseudogene TRBV3-2) and J is TRBJ1-6; TRBD1 matches at 7 bases. There are 14 residues in the CDR3. Germline trimming cut 4 bases from V and 8 bases from J; bases unmatched to any gene: 5. Per germline, CDR1 LGHDT and CDR2 YNNKEL (reference sequence). CDR3 residues: CASSRNRGDSPLHF. The CDR3, as DNA: TGTGCCAGCAGCCGGAACAGGGGTGATTCACCCCTCCACTTT.

The chain has TRBV2 and TRBJ1-1; D gene uncertain. This CDR3 is built from 11 residues. The V gene's germline CDR1 is SNHLY and CDR2 FYNNEI. The V and J ends lost 6 bases and 1 base respectively, with 3 bases between them. The CDR3 region has the DNA TGTGCCAGCAGAGGGAACACTGAAGCTTTCTTT. It yields the protein CASRGNTEAFF.

The chain employs TRBV19 and TRBJ2-3; TRBD2 matches 8 bases. Trimming cost V 4 bases and J 2 bases; bases outside gene matches: 2. The CDR3 contains 14 residues. Germline V gene lookup returns CDR1 LNHDA and CDR2 SQIVND (reference sequence). For the CDR3, the DNA is TGTGCCAGTAGTAGGACTAGCTACACAGATACGCAGTATTTT. It yields the protein CASSRTSYTDTQYF. Based on the CDR3 plus reference TRBV19 and TRBJ2-3, the full variable domain is DGGITQSPKYLFRKEGQNVTLSCEQNLNHDAMYWYRQDPGQGLRLIYYSQIVNDFQKGDIAEGYSVSREKKESFPLTVTSAQKNPTAFYLCASSRTSYTDTQYFGPGTRLTVL.

This clone was detected only once. The chain recombines TRBV7-2 with TRBJ2-7, with 7 bases lining up with TRBD2. The CDR3 extends over 13 amino acids. Germline V gives CDR1 SGHTA, CDR2 FQGNSA. V dropped 7 bases and J dropped 2; count of bases not matched to a gene: 5. The CDR3 region has the DNA TGTGCCAGCACCTGGACTAGTACCTACGAGCAGTACTTC. It encodes CASTWTSTYEQYF.

The V call is TRBV19, the J call TRBJ2-3; D call uncertain. Germline V lookup: CDR1 LNHDA, CDR2 SQIVND (reference sequence). CDR3 length: 14 residues. Trimming took 7 bases from V and 0 from J, leaving 11 bases between them. The CDR3: CASTQELSTDTQYF. CDR3 coding DNA: TGTGCCAGTACCCAGGAGCTGAGCACAGATACGCAGTATTTT.

This chain connects TRBV5-1 to TRBJ1-2, with D tentatively TRBD1 (5 bases). Between the trimmed V and J ends, which lost 6 bases and 4 bases, there was a span of 13 bases. Germline V lookup: CDR1 SGHRS, CDR2 YFSETQ. The CDR3 length is 13 residues. The chain's CDR3 is CASMEGESYGYTF. The CDR3 bases are TGCGCCAGCATGGAAGGGGAGAGCTATGGCTACACCTTC.

The chain employs TRBV3-1 (or the pseudogene TRBV3-2) and TRBJ2-1; the match to TRBD2 covers 7 bases. Trimming took 4 bases from V and 6 from J; bases not matched to a gene: 15. This CDR3 has 17 amino acids. Germline assignment: CDR1 LGHDT and CDR2 YNNKEL (reference sequence). The CDR3 reads CASSPSMSGTYGNEQFF. Written as DNA, the CDR3 is TGTGCCAGCAGCCCGAGTATGAGCGGGACCTACGGCAATGAGCAGTTCTTC.

The rearrangement uses TRBV5-4 and TRBJ2-3; 16 bases fit TRBD2. Trimming took 4 bases from V and 2 from J; bases not matched to a gene: 7. Germline V gene data show CDR1 as SGHNT and CDR2 as YYREEE (reference sequence). This CDR3 region has 18 residues. The CDR3 is CASSQGGLAGGFTDTQYF. CDR3 nucleotide sequence: TGTGCCAGCAGCCAAGGGGGACTAGCGGGGGGGTTCACAGATACGCAGTATTTT. Combining the CDR3 with reference TRBV5-4 and TRBJ2-3 gives the whole variable domain ETGVTQSPTHLIKTRGQQVTLRCSSQSGHNTVSWYQQALGQGPQFIFQYYREEENGRGNFPPRFSGLQFPNYSSELNVNALELDDSALYLCASSQGGLAGGFTDTQYFGPGTRLTVL.

The chain employs TRBV5-6 and TRBJ2-3; D ambiguous. Trimming removed 0 bases from V and 4 bases from J, with 9 bases in between. The CDR3 runs 14 residues. Germline V gene lookup returns CDR1 SGHDT and CDR2 YYEEEE. The CDR3: CASSLVGSSDTQYF. The CDR3, as DNA: TGTGCCAGCAGCTTGGTCGGATCGTCAGATACGCAGTATTTT. The complete variable domain, with remaining parts taken from reference TRBV5-6 and TRBJ2-3, reads DAGVTQSPTHLIKTRGQQVTLRCSPKSGHDTVSWYQQALGQGPQFIFQYYEEEERQRGNFPDRFSGHQFPNYSSELNVNALLLGDSALYLCASSLVGSSDTQYFGPGTRLTVL.

The chain links TRBV24-1 to TRBJ2-7; 8 bases are shared with TRBD2. Germline V gene lookup returns CDR1 KGHDR and CDR2 SFDVKD. V was clipped by 3 bases and J by 1 base; unmatched bases: 7. This CDR3 is 16 amino acids long. CDR3 in amino acids: CATSDRSGRISYEQYF. The CDR3 DNA follows: TGTGCCACCAGTGATAGAAGCGGGAGAATATCCTACGAGCAGTACTTC.

The sample holds a few counts of this clone. V usage is TRBV7-3 and J usage is TRBJ2-2, with 10 bases identical to TRBD1. The trim removed 1 base at V and 7 bases at J, leaving 3 bases unmatched. The CDR3 spans 15 residues. The germline gives CDR1 SGHTA, CDR2 FQGTGA. In DNA, the CDR3 is TGTGCCAGCAGCTTAATGACAGGGGGCGACGGGGAGCTGTTTTTT. This encodes CASSLMTGGDGELFF.

The chain couples TRBV6-6 to TRBJ1-2, with TRBD1 matching over 9 bases. The germline CDR1 and CDR2 sequences are MNHNY and SVGAGI (reference sequence). CDR3 length equals 16 residues. V lost 6 bases and J lost 3; bases outside the gene matches: 11. The CDR3 DNA reads TGTGCCAGCAGGATTCCGGGACAGGGAGGGGACTATGGCTACACCTTC. It yields the protein CASRIPGQGGDYGYTF.

This chain links TRBV6-5 with TRBJ2-1, with D possibly matching TRBD2 (6 bases). The V gene's germline CDR1 is MNHEY and CDR2 SVGAGI. The CDR3 length is 15 residues. Deletions cut 6 bases from V and 5 bases from J, with 17 bases between. The CDR3 loop is CASSPGTPNNNEQFF. As DNA, the CDR3 is TGTGCCAGCAGCCCCGGGACTCCTAACAACAATGAGCAGTTCTTC.

This chain joins TRBV7-2 and TRBJ2-5; D may be TRBD2 (5 bases). The CDR3 spans 14 residues. V was shortened by 1 base and J by 6 bases, with 12 bases between the two germline ends. The germline gives CDR1 SGHTA, CDR2 FQGNSA. The CDR3 DNA is TGTGCCAGCAGCTTAGAAGCGGCAGTAAAGACCCAGTACTTC. As protein: CASSLEAAVKTQYF.

The rearrangement joins TRBV5-1 to TRBJ2-1; tentatively, D is TRBD1 or TRBD2 (7 bases each). Trimming removed 3 bases from V and 3 bases from J, with 25 bases in between. This CDR3 region has 19 residues. Germline-derived CDR1 and CDR2 are SGHRS and YFSETQ. The CDR3, as DNA: TGCGCCAGCAGCTCGCCCCTGGATGGGGAGGGGGCGTTCTACAATGAGCAGTTCTTC. Amino acid sequence: CASSSPLDGEGAFYNEQFF.

V and J are TRBV2 and TRBJ2-3; D is possibly TRBD1 or TRBD2 (6 bases each). V lost 11 bases and J lost 1, with 16 bases in between. CDR1 is SNHLY, CDR2 FYNNEI, per germline. The CDR3 length is 14 residues. CDR3 nucleotide sequence: TGTGCCTCGGGGGCGGCTAGCGGCACAGATACGCAGTATTTT. Translated: CASGAASGTDTQYF. Together with reference TRBV2 and TRBJ2-3, the CDR3 gives the full variable domain: EPEVTQTPSHQVTQMGQEVILRCVPISNHLYFYWYRQILGQKVEFLVSFYNNEISEKSEIFDDQFSVERPDGSNFTLKIRSTKLEDSAMYFCASGAASGTDTQYFGPGTRLTVL.

The CDR3 sequence is CASSLDNYGYTF. CDR3 coding DNA: TGTGCCAGCAGTTTAGACAACTATGGCTACACCTTC. The chain has TRBV12-3 or TRBV12-4 and TRBJ1-2; D remains ambiguous. The V end lost 1 base, the J end lost 2 bases, and 2 bases lay between the germline ends. This CDR3 is 12 amino acids long.